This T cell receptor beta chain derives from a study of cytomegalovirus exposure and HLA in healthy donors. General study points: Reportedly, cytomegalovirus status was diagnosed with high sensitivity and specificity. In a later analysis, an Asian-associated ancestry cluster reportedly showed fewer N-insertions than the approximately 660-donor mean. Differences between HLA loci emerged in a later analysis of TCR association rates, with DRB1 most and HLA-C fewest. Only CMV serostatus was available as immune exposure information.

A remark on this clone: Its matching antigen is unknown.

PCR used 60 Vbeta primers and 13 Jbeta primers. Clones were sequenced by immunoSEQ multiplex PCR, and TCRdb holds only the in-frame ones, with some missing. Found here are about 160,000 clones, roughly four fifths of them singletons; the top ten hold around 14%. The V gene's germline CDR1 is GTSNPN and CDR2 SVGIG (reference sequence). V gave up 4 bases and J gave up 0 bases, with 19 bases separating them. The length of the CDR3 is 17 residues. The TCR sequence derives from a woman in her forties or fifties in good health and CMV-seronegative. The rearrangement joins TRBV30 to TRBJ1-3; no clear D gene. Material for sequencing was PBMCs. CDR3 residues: CAWISAPQRGSGNTIYF. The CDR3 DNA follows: TGTGCCTGGATAAGTGCCCCCCAACGAGGCTCTGGAAACACCATATATTTT.